This TCR beta chain came from a study of a mutant IDH1 vaccine in newly diagnosed glioma. Study overall: Vaccine dosing followed radiotherapy by 4-6 weeks, or accompanied temozolomide cycles. Receipt of radiotherapy, temozolomide, or both preceded the study, and most received both. V12 occurred at week 35 and V13 at week 47.

The table came from immunoSEQ multiplex PCR; TCRdb's copy has only in-frame clones and leaves some out. The data hold around 60,000 clones, with roughly 79% observed a single time. The V gene lost 5 bases and the J gene lost 7 bases, with 13 bases spanning the gap. The CDR3 has 14 amino acids. Germline V gene sequence: CDR1 SGDLS, CDR2 YYNGEE. Sample time point: week 35, safety follow-up. Each dose of the vaccine consisted of 300 ug of mutant IDH1 20-mer peptide, with topical imiquimod. In the case of this clone: Its antigen remains unidentified.

The material sequenced was PBMCs, taken from a glioma patient whose treatment included an IDH1 peptide vaccine. This chain joins TRBV9 and TRBJ1-6; D might be TRBD1 (5 bases). The receptor was isolated from a man aged 35 to 55 with glioma. The CDR3 nucleotides read TGTGCCAGCAGTCGAGACAGTCGCAATTCACCCCTCCACTTT. Residues: CASSRDSRNSPLHF.